Shown below are 21 T cell receptor beta chains from a single sample sequenced in a study of cytomegalovirus exposure and HLA in healthy donors. PCR amplification relied on 60 Vbeta primers (plus 13 Jbeta primers). Sequencing was performed with immunoSEQ multiplex PCR; in TCRdb, only in-frame clones are kept and a portion is missing. The sample carries some 200,000 clones, 80% recorded once. The sample was PBMCs. These receptor sequences come from a boy younger than 18 in good health and CMV-seronegative.

The rearrangement joins TRBV6-6 to TRBJ1-2; 8 bases line up with TRBD1. Germline V gene sequence: CDR1 MNHNY, CDR2 SVGAGI (reference sequence). The ends lost 0 bases at V and 2 bases at J; junction bases unmatched: 2. The length of the CDR3 is 15 residues. CDR3 residues: CASSYSRQGNYGYTF. CDR3 nucleotides: TGTGCCAGCAGTTACTCGAGACAGGGGAACTATGGCTACACCTTC.

This clone was observed a single time. The chain employs TRBV7-2 and TRBJ2-7; D is uncertain. V was shortened by 5 bases and J by 1 base, with 9 bases between the two germline ends. In germline, CDR1 is SGHTA, CDR2 FQGNSA. CDR3 length: 13 amino acids. Here the CDR3 reads CASSLTLSYEQYF. The CDR3 nucleotides are TGTGCCAGCAGCCTAACGTTATCCTACGAGCAGTACTTC.

CDR3 amino acids: CASSFRDRGSDTQYF. In nucleotides, the CDR3 is TGTGCCAGCAGTTTTCGGGACAGGGGGTCGGATACGCAGTATTTT. The chain is built from TRBV27 and TRBJ2-3, with TRBD1 matching 11 bases. Trimming removed 3 bases from V and 6 bases from J; junction bases left unmatched: 5. CDR1 and CDR2 (germline): MNHEY, SMNVEV (reference sequence). The CDR3 extends over 15 amino acids.

The V gene is TRBV9, the J gene TRBJ2-7; 8 positions agree with TRBD2. J lost 3 bases, V lost 0 bases, and 8 bases had no gene match. Germline CDR1 is SGDLS and CDR2 is YYNGEE. The CDR3 contains 16 residues. DNA of the CDR3: TGTGCCAGCAGCGTAGATTCGGCTAGCGGGCACTACGAGCAGTACTTC. Translating it yields CASSVDSASGHYEQYF.

The chain's CDR3 is CASSLGGNSNEKLFF. The CDR3 DNA sequence: TGCGCCAGCAGCTTGGGAGGGAATTCAAATGAAAAACTGTTTTTT. J is TRBJ1-4 and V is TRBV5-1; D gene uncertain. The CDR3 extends over 15 amino acids. The germline V and J ends were trimmed by 0 bases and 5 bases, with 11 bases remaining between them. Germline CDR1 is SGHRS and CDR2 is YFSETQ.

This chain joins TRBV6-6 and TRBJ2-5, with 7 bases lining up with TRBD1. Germline lookup yields CDR1 MNHNY and CDR2 SVGAGI (reference sequence). The ends lost 5 bases at V and 5 bases at J; junction bases unmatched: 8. The CDR3 covers 14 residues. CDR3 nucleotides: TGTGCCAGCAGTACAGGGGCCCTTAGGGAGACCCAGTACTTC. Translated, it gives CASSTGALRETQYF.

The rearrangement joins TRBV9 to TRBJ2-5; TRBD1 is a possible D gene (6 bases). The CDR3 runs 14 residues. V was shortened by 1 base and J by 4 bases, with 11 bases between the two germline ends. Germline V CDR1 and CDR2: SGDLS, YYNGEE. This CDR3 reads CASSVFHRAETQYF. The CDR3 DNA is TGTGCCAGCAGCGTATTCCACAGGGCAGAGACCCAGTACTTC.

This chain links TRBV9 with TRBJ2-7, with a weak D call TRBD2 (5 bases). Trimming left V 3 bases short and J 4 bases short, with 14 bases between. The CDR3 extends over 14 amino acids. Per germline, CDR1 SGDLS and CDR2 YYNGEE. The DNA of the CDR3 is TGTGCCAGCAGCGCTGGCCCTCGGGGATACGAGCAGTACTTC. Protein: CASSAGPRGYEQYF.

The CDR3 DNA follows: TGTGCCAGCAGTTCATTTACCGACAGGGGGCACGAGCAGTACTTC. It codes for CASSSFTDRGHEQYF. J is TRBJ2-7 and V is TRBV7-9; 10 bases fit TRBD1. The CDR3 covers 15 residues. Germline V gene lookup returns CDR1 SEHNR and CDR2 FQNEAQ (reference sequence). With V trimmed by 6 bases and J by 5 bases, 10 bases remained unmatched.

This clone has more than one count but fewer than ten. This chain uses TRBV11-2 with TRBJ2-7; TRBD1 matches 7 bases. After removal of 4 bases from V and 2 bases from J, the junction contained 8 bases not matched to a gene. The CDR3 has 15 amino acids. Germline V lookup: CDR1 SGHAT, CDR2 FQNNGV. The CDR3 nucleotides are TGTGCCAGCAGCTCACTCCGGGACAGAACCTACGAGCAGTACTTC. Translating it yields CASSSLRDRTYEQYF.

In this sample, this clone turned up a few times. The V and J genes are TRBV2 and TRBJ1-1, with a tentative D call TRBD1 (5 bases). With 6 bases removed from V and 6 bases from J, the gap between germline ends came to 14 bases. This CDR3 region has 13 residues. Germline V lookup: CDR1 SNHLY, CDR2 FYNNEI. The CDR3 nucleotides read TGTGCCAGCAGCTTAGGACAAAACGCTGAAGCTTTCTTT. Amino acid sequence: CASSLGQNAEAFF.

The rearrangement links TRBV7-2 to TRBJ2-7; 10 positions match TRBD1. The CDR3 length is 15 residues. V dropped 5 bases and J dropped 7; count of bases not matched to a gene: 11. Per the germline V gene, CDR1 is SGHTA and CDR2 is FQGNSA. The CDR3 DNA follows: TGTGCCAGCAGCGCACCGGGACAGGGGCCGCGGGAGCAGTACTTC. Amino acids: CASSAPGQGPREQYF.

The chain joins TRBV27 to TRBJ2-1; 8 bases are shared with TRBD1. The CDR3 spans 15 residues. V dropped 8 bases and J dropped 10; count of bases not matched to a gene: 16. The germline CDR1 and CDR2 sequences are MNHEY and SMNVEV (reference sequence). The CDR3 region is CASQLSGQGIREQFF. CDR3 nucleotide sequence: TGTGCCAGCCAACTCAGCGGACAGGGAATACGGGAGCAGTTCTTC.

The chain links TRBV14 to TRBJ1-3; possibly TRBD1 for D (6 bases). Trimming left V 2 bases short and J 2 bases short, with 10 bases between. CDR1 and CDR2 (germline): SGHDN, FVKESK. This CDR3 has 15 residues. CDR3: CASSQMDSTGNTIYF. CDR3 in DNA: TGTGCCAGCAGCCAAATGGACAGTACTGGAAACACCATATATTTT.

The chain joins TRBV18 to TRBJ1-2; no clear D. Trimming removed 4 bases at V and 0 bases at J, with 12 bases between. Per the germline V gene, CDR1 is KGHSH and CDR2 is LQKENI. The CDR3 is 15 amino acids. The chain's CDR3 is CASSLGQTSNYGYTF. The CDR3, as DNA: TGTGCCAGCTCACTCGGCCAGACTTCTAACTATGGCTACACCTTC.

The chain uses TRBV14 and TRBJ1-2; no clear D gene. Deletions cut 0 bases from V and 2 bases from J, with 4 bases between. The germline gives CDR1 SGHDN, CDR2 FVKESK. The CDR3 spans 13 residues. The CDR3, as DNA: TGTGCCAGCAGCCAAGACAGGAACTATGGCTACACCTTC. Protein product: CASSQDRNYGYTF.

This clone was found a few times. The chain couples TRBV21-1 to TRBJ1-6. TRBV21-1 is a listed pseudogene. The CDR3 runs to 17 residues. The CDR3 DNA reads as TGTGCCAGCAGCCATGACTGCTTCCGATCCTATAATTCACCCCTCCACTTT. This sequence encodes CASSHDCFRSYNSPLHF.

The rearrangement uses TRBV4-3 and TRBJ2-7; 15 bases fit TRBD2. J lost 6 bases, V lost 0 bases, and 12 bases had no gene match. The CDR3 is made up of 19 amino acids. CDR1 is LGHNA, CDR2 YSLEER, per germline. CDR3 sequence reads: CASSQDLGLAGGSYAEQYF. Written as DNA, the CDR3 is TGCGCCAGCAGCCAAGATCTAGGACTAGCGGGAGGGTCCTACGCCGAGCAGTACTTC.

CDR3 loop: CASKITGGSGNTIYF. The CDR3, as DNA: TGTGCCAGTAAAATCACAGGGGGCTCTGGAAACACCATATATTTT. The rearrangement uses TRBV27 and TRBJ1-3, with TRBD1 identical over 8 bases. The CDR3 totals 15 residues. V lost 9 bases to trimming and J lost 0 bases; unmatched junction nucleotides: 7. Germline CDR1 reads MNHEY; CDR2 reads SMNVEV (reference sequence).

The CDR3 DNA sequence: TGTGCCAGCAGCTTATGGGACGGGAGGGCCGTTAGAAATACGCAGTATTTT. This encodes CASSLWDGRAVRNTQYF. The chain carries TRBV7-8 and TRBJ2-3; 8 bases align to TRBD2. Germline-derived CDR1 and CDR2 are SGHVS and FQNEAQ. The ends lost 2 bases at V and 7 bases at J; junction bases unmatched: 14. The CDR3 totals 17 residues.

In this sample, this clone turned up once. The CDR3 coding sequence is TGTGCCAGCAGTGGTCTAGCGGGGGAAACCTACGAGCAGTACTTC. It is translated as CASSGLAGETYEQYF. The chain combines TRBV6-1 with TRBJ2-7; 10 bases match TRBD2. This CDR3 has 15 residues. The germline gives CDR1 MNHNS, CDR2 SASEGT. V shed 4 bases, J shed 2 bases, and the junction held 5 bases outside the gene matches.